A selection of T cell receptor beta chains follows, all from one sample in a study of blood T cell repertoires in COVID-19. The repertoire was sequenced with immunoSEQ multiplex PCR; TCRdb's copy has only in-frame clones and lacks some. The sample records roughly 240,000 clones, 86% being singletons. Source material: PBMCs or T cells enriched from blood (not recorded which). The receptors stem from a woman between 50 and 59 years old who had recovered from COVID-19. Each CDR3 is given with its conserved first and last residue. The D gene is left open where the match is weak. Part of the rows lack a size; the others show once, few, many or a class for expanded clones.

>TRBV19|TRBJ1-2|NA|few
CASSITGNYGYTF
TGTGCCAGTAGTATAACGGGAAACTATGGCTACACCTTC
>TRBV19|TRBJ1-2|TRBD1|NA
CASSLGQQGSDGYTF
TGTGCCAGTAGTTTGGGACAGCAAGGCTCCGATGGCTACACCTTC
>TRBV24-1|TRBJ2-1|NA|NA
CATSDRGGSGVGNEQFF
TGTGCCACCAGTGATCGAGGTGGGAGCGGAGTAGGTAATGAGCAGTTCTTC
>TRBV18|TRBJ1-5|NA|NA
CASSPNQRSNQPQHF
TGTGCCAGCTCACCAAATCAACGGAGCAATCAGCCCCAGCATTTT
>TRBV4-3|TRBJ2-1|TRBD2|NA
CASSQGVLAGNEQFF
TGCGCCAGCAGCCAAGGTGTACTAGCGGGGAATGAGCAGTTCTTC
>TRBV3-1/TRBV3-2|TRBJ1-3|TRBD1|NA
CASSQGQGFAIYF
TGTGCCAGCAGCCAAGGACAGGGGTTCGCCATATATTTT
>TRBV18|TRBJ1-5|NA|NA
CASSRQDNQPQHF
TGTGCCAGCTCTCGGCAGGACAATCAGCCCCAGCATTTT
>TRBV7-2|TRBJ1-5|TRBD1|NA
CASSLQGTGDNQPQHF
TGTGCCAGCAGCCTCCAGGGGACAGGTGACAATCAGCCCCAGCATTTT
>TRBV18|TRBJ2-3|TRBD2|NA
CASSLGGGKDTQYF
TGTGCCAGCTCTCTGGGCGGGGGAAAAGATACGCAGTATTTT
>TRBV18|TRBJ1-6|NA|once
CASSKGQLNNSPLHF
TGTGCCAGCTCAAAAGGACAGCTGAATAATTCACCCCTCCACTTT
>TRBV27|TRBJ1-5|NA|NA
CASSLLREGNQPQHF
TGTGCCAGCAGCCTTCTCCGGGAGGGCAATCAGCCCCAGCATTTT
>TRBV9|TRBJ2-7|TRBD1|once
CASSVAATGPYEQYF
TGTGCCAGCAGCGTAGCGGCGACAGGGCCCTACGAGCAGTACTTC
>TRBV4-3|TRBJ2-3|NA|once
CASSQEVATGADTQYF
TGCGCCAGCAGCCAGGAAGTTGCAACAGGAGCAGATACGCAGTATTTT
>TRBV4-1|TRBJ1-1|TRBD1|NA
CASSQLVGGKAFF
TGCGCCAGCAGCCAATTGGTAGGGGGCAAAGCTTTCTTT
>TRBV30|TRBJ1-1|NA|NA
CAWSDGGYTEAFF
TGTGCCTGGAGTGACGGGGGTTACACTGAAGCTTTCTTT
>TRBV7-9|TRBJ2-3|TRBD2|NA
CASSSLTSGSPQDTQYF
TGTGCCAGCAGCTCATTGACTAGCGGGAGCCCCCAGGATACGCAGTATTTT
>TRBV6-5|TRBJ2-1|NA|NA
CASRRDRSLGFF
TGTGCCAGCAGGAGAGACAGGTCCCTGGGGTTCTTC